Below are 26 T cell receptor beta chains sequenced from a single sample in a study of PD-L1 blockade in urothelial cancer (TCRdb year 2017). According to the study, the label for this sample's time point signals: pretreatment peripheral blood. Library preparation employed the immunoSEQ multiplex PCR assay. TCRdb mirrors the immuneACCESS table, restricted to in-frame sequences. Some clones are absent from its copies; in checked studies, under half trace to an unresolved V gene, and the reason for the others is unknown. Across this sample there are some 71,000 clones, with 85% seen only once. The ten largest clones capture roughly 6.6% of the sample. The sequenced sample was PBMCs, obtained around atezolizumab (anti-PD-L1) treatment. Source of these receptors: a man between 35 and 55 years old with urothelial cancer.

V is TRBV5-6 and J is TRBJ1-4; D might be TRBD1 (5 bases). From germline, CDR1 is SGHDT and CDR2 YYEEEE. The CDR3 spans 13 residues. With 5 bases removed from V and 10 bases from J, the gap between germline ends came to 15 bases. The CDR3 nucleotides read TGTGCCAGCAGGAACGGACAATTAGGAAAACTGTTTTTT. It specifies CASRNGQLGKLFF.

This chain connects TRBV28 to TRBJ1-5; possible D gene TRBD1, 5 bases. Trimming cost V 5 bases and J 2 bases, with 10 bases left between them. This CDR3 has 14 amino acids. Looked up from germline, CDR1 is MDHEN and CDR2 is SYDVKM. The CDR3 DNA sequence: TGTGCCAGCAGTCCCGACAGCCGCAATCAGCCCCAGCATTTT. Its protein product is CASSPDSRNQPQHF.

This clone appeared a few times. The gene calls are TRBV27 and TRBJ1-1, with unresolved D. The V end lost 6 bases, the J end lost 1 base, and 15 bases lay between the germline ends. The CDR3 is 15 amino acids. From germline, CDR1 is MNHEY and CDR2 SMNVEV (reference sequence). In DNA, the CDR3 is TGTGCCAGCAGCGCATTTGGACTCCAGAACACTGAAGCTTTCTTT. It translates to CASSAFGLQNTEAFF.

This clone was found a few times. The chain combines TRBV9 with TRBJ1-3; tentatively, D is TRBD1 (5 bases). The CDR3 contains 16 residues. Trimming left V 0 bases short and J 0 bases short, with 10 bases between. Germline V gene sequence: CDR1 SGDLS, CDR2 YYNGEE. The CDR3 region has the DNA TGTGCCAGCAGCGTAGAGGCGGGGGTCTCTGGAAACACCATATATTTT. Translation gives CASSVEAGVSGNTIYF.

In its sample, this clone was seen a few times. This chain joins TRBV30 and TRBJ1-1, with D possibly TRBD1 on 5 matching bases. Germline V CDR1 and CDR2: GTSNPN, SVGIG (reference sequence). This CDR3 has 13 amino acids. V lost 7 bases, J lost 1 base, and 13 bases lay in between. CDR3 loop: CAFRWRGNTEAFF. CDR3 in DNA: TGTGCCTTCCGGTGGAGGGGGAACACTGAAGCTTTCTTT.

The V gene is TRBV28, the J gene TRBJ2-7; 9 bases are shared with TRBD2. Germline CDR1 is MDHEN and CDR2 is SYDVKM. Unmatched junction bases numbered 9, after V lost 6 bases and J lost 3 bases. The CDR3 totals 15 residues. CDR3 region: CASRFSGSGYYEQYF. The CDR3 bases are TGTGCCAGCAGGTTTAGCGGGAGTGGTTACTACGAGCAGTACTTC.

The chain has TRBV5-5 and TRBJ2-1; unclear D gene. The V gene lost 4 bases and the J gene lost 8 bases, with 10 bases spanning the gap. The length of the CDR3 is 12 residues. The germline V gene has CDR1 SGHKS and CDR2 YYEKEE (reference sequence). The DNA of the CDR3 is TGTGCCAGCAGCGCCGACTGGGATGAGCAGTTCTTC. Its protein is CASSADWDEQFF. Full variable domain (outside the CDR3, taken from reference TRBV5-5 and TRBJ2-1): DAGVTQSPTHLIKTRGQQVTLRCSPISGHKSVSWYQQVLGQGPQFIFQYYEKEERGRGNFPDRFSARQFPNYSSELNVNALLLGDSALYLCASSADWDEQFFGPGTRLTVL.

The gene calls are TRBV29-1 and TRBJ2-3; D unresolved. V was shortened by 3 bases and J by 5 bases, with 12 bases between the two germline ends. CDR1 is SQVTM and CDR2 is ANQGSEA in the germline V gene. The length of the CDR3 is 13 residues. The CDR3 DNA is TGCAGCGTTGATGGGCAGGCTGGAGATACGCAGTATTTT. It translates to CSVDGQAGDTQYF.

This rearrangement joins TRBV7-9 to TRBJ2-3, with 8 bases identical to TRBD2. The CDR3 is 14 amino acids. The ends lost 1 base at V and 8 bases at J; junction bases unmatched: 5. Germline CDR1 and CDR2: SEHNR and FQNEAQ (reference sequence). CDR3 nucleotide sequence: TGTGCCAGCAGCTTAGGAGCGGGAGTAGGTACGCAGTATTTT. Its translation: CASSLGAGVGTQYF. Full variable domain (outside the CDR3, taken from reference TRBV7-9 and TRBJ2-3): DTGVSQNPRHKITKRGQNVTFRCDPISEHNRLYWYRQTLGQGPEFLTYFQNEAQLEKSRLLSDRFSAERPKGSFSTLEIQRTEQGDSAMYLCASSLGAGVGTQYFGPGTRLTVL.

The CDR3 reads CASSYSFFETQYF. CDR3 sequence (DNA): TGTGCCAGCAGTTATAGTTTTTTCGAGACCCAGTACTTC. The V and J genes are TRBV6-5 and TRBJ2-5; D gene ambiguous. V was trimmed by 3 bases and J by 5 bases, leaving 10 bases between them. The CDR3 has 13 residues. In germline, CDR1 is MNHEY, CDR2 SVGAGI.

This clone was observed a single time. The chain couples TRBV5-6 to TRBJ2-7; TRBD2 matches 8 bases. The CDR3 sequence is 17 residues long. Germline assignment: CDR1 SGHDT and CDR2 YYEEEE. V lost 0 bases, J lost 5 bases, and 13 bases stayed unmatched. CDR3 in amino acids: CASSLVLPPAGDHEQYF. The CDR3 region has the DNA TGTGCCAGCAGCTTGGTGTTGCCGCCAGCGGGAGATCACGAGCAGTACTTC.

The rearrangement joins TRBV5-1 to TRBJ1-4; D is unclear. V lost 6 bases, J lost 0 bases, and 18 bases lay in between. Germline V gives CDR1 SGHRS, CDR2 YFSETQ. The CDR3 contains 17 residues. The CDR3 loop is CASTRGVSTATNEKLFF. The DNA for the CDR3 is TGCGCCAGCACCAGAGGAGTCTCGACTGCAACTAATGAAAAACTGTTTTTT.

The chain employs TRBV10-2 and TRBJ2-1; TRBD2 matches 8 bases. The CDR3 spans 15 residues. V lost 8 bases and J lost 0; bases outside the gene matches: 6. Germline assignment: CDR1 WSHSY and CDR2 SAAADI. In nucleotides, the CDR3 is TGCGCCAGCCTGACTAGCGCTGGCTCCTACAATGAGCAGTTCTTC. Its translation is CASLTSAGSYNEQFF.

This sequence joins TRBV9 and TRBJ2-7; D possibly corresponds to TRBD1 (6 bases). This CDR3 is built from 14 residues. V lost 3 bases to trimming and J lost 4 bases, with 14 bases between them. CDR1 and CDR2 (germline): SGDLS, YYNGEE. CDR3 region: CASSAGTKKYEQYF. In DNA form, the CDR3 reads TGTGCCAGCAGCGCCGGGACAAAAAAATACGAGCAGTACTTC.

This sequence joins TRBV6-6 and TRBJ2-7; D gene unclear. This CDR3 region has 13 residues. CDR1 and CDR2 from the germline V gene are MNHNY and SVGAGI (reference sequence). V was trimmed by 0 bases and J by 9 bases, leaving 12 bases between them. The DNA for the CDR3 is TGTGCCAGCAGTTACTCAGTCAGTGAAATGCAGTACTTC. Its protein is CASSYSVSEMQYF.

The chain couples TRBV28 to TRBJ1-5; D may be TRBD1 (5 bases). Trimming stripped 6 bases from V and 4 bases from J, with 10 bases between. Looked up from germline, CDR1 is MDHEN and CDR2 is SYDVKM. The CDR3 runs to 13 residues. The CDR3 DNA is TGTGCCAGCAGGACAGTTTGGAATCAGCCCCAGCATTTT. This translates into CASRTVWNQPQHF.

The DNA of the CDR3 is TGTGCCACCAGCAGAGTTTTGGGCACTAGCGGGGGACTTAGCACAGATACGCAGTATTTT. Encoded protein: CATSRVLGTSGGLSTDTQYF. The gene calls are TRBV15 and TRBJ2-3, with 11 bases that match TRBD2. Germline values: CDR1 LNHNV, CDR2 YYDKDF (reference sequence). This CDR3 has 20 residues. After removal of 1 base from V and 0 bases from J, the junction contained 12 bases not matched to a gene.

By sample share, this clone is medium-sized. This chain joins TRBV5-1 and TRBJ2-2, with D perhaps matching TRBD2 (5 bases). The CDR3 covers 14 residues. V lost 0 bases, J lost 6 bases, and 9 bases lay in between. CDR1 and CDR2 (germline): SGHRS, YFSETQ. The CDR3 nucleotides read TGCGCCAGCAGCTTGGACGGAGGTGCCGGGGAGCTGTTTTTT. It encodes CASSLDGGAGELFF.

This chain connects TRBV7-6 to TRBJ1-4; possibly TRBD1 for D (5 bases). V was cut by 3 bases and J by 5 bases, with 16 bases left in between. This CDR3 is 16 amino acids long. CDR1 is SGHVS and CDR2 is FNYEAQ in the germline V gene. In DNA, the CDR3 is TGTGCCAGCAGCTTCCGCGGGGGACTCCCCAATGAAAAACTGTTTTTT. The encoded protein is CASSFRGGLPNEKLFF.

The chain links TRBV6-6 to TRBJ2-3; 12 positions agree with TRBD2. The CDR3 totals 15 residues. The germline gives CDR1 MNHNY, CDR2 SVGAGI (reference sequence). V shed 2 bases, J shed 5 bases, and the junction held 2 bases outside the gene matches. CDR3 sequence: CASSYEGLAGDTQYF. For the CDR3, the DNA is TGTGCCAGCAGTTACGAGGGACTAGCGGGAGATACGCAGTATTTT.

This chain uses TRBV7-9 with TRBJ1-1; D is ambiguous. This CDR3 contains 15 residues. The germline CDR1 and CDR2 sequences are SEHNR and FQNEAQ (reference sequence). V was trimmed by 0 bases and J by 1 base, leaving 9 bases between them. The CDR3 loop reads CASSLAARRNTEAFF. In DNA, the CDR3 is TGTGCCAGCAGCTTAGCGGCGAGGAGGAACACTGAAGCTTTCTTT. The full variable domain, its missing parts supplied by reference TRBV7-9 and TRBJ1-1, is DTGVSQNPRHKITKRGQNVTFRCDPISEHNRLYWYRQTLGQGPEFLTYFQNEAQLEKSRLLSDRFSAERPKGSFSTLEIQRTEQGDSAMYLCASSLAARRNTEAFFGQGTRLTVV.

This chain links TRBV7-8 with TRBJ2-1; the match to TRBD2 covers 9 bases. Per germline, CDR1 SGHVS and CDR2 FQNEAQ. With 5 bases clipped from V and 0 bases from J, the junction kept 5 bases outside the gene matches. This CDR3 is 16 amino acids long. The CDR3 region is CASSLIAGASYNEQFF. The CDR3, as DNA: TGTGCCAGCAGCCTAATAGCGGGGGCCTCCTACAATGAGCAGTTCTTC. The entire variable domain, with the rest obtained from reference TRBV7-8 and TRBJ2-1, is as follows: GAGVSQSPRYKVAKRGQDVALRCDPISGHVSLFWYQQALGQGPEFLTYFQNEAQLDKSGLPSDRFFAERPEGSVSTLKIQRTQQEDSAVYLCASSLIAGASYNEQFFGPGTRLTVL.

V gene TRBV19 combines with J gene TRBJ2-1; D might be TRBD2 (6 bases). The CDR3 totals 16 residues. V was clipped by 5 bases and J by 3 bases, with 17 bases between them. Germline V gene data show CDR1 as LNHDA and CDR2 as SQIVND (reference sequence). The CDR3 sequence: CASSYYRGAGYNEQFF. The CDR3, as DNA: TGTGCCAGTAGTTACTACCGGGGAGCGGGCTACAATGAGCAGTTCTTC.

The gene calls are TRBV28 and TRBJ2-3; D may be TRBD2 (6 bases). V lost 1 base to trimming and J lost 3 bases, with 11 bases between them. The germline V gene encodes CDR1 MDHEN and CDR2 SYDVKM. The CDR3 totals 15 residues. The CDR3 DNA reads as TGTGCCAGCAGTTTATCTGTAGGAGGGACAGATACGCAGTATTTT. Protein product: CASSLSVGGTDTQYF.

The genes are TRBV11-3 and TRBJ2-3; 7 bases line up with TRBD1. Germline V gives CDR1 SGHNT, CDR2 YENEEA. Germline trimming cut 3 bases from V and 0 bases from J; bases unmatched to any gene: 3. CDR3 length equals 15 residues. The CDR3 is CASSLGQSSTDTQYF. CDR3 nucleotide sequence: TGTGCCAGCAGCTTGGGACAGTCTAGCACAGATACGCAGTATTTT.

Of note for this clone: The sample contains more than one DNA sequence encoding this CDR3. The chain is built from TRBV18 and TRBJ2-5; D gene unclear. The germline CDR1 and CDR2 sequences are KGHSH and LQKENI. The V end was cut by 3 bases, the J end by 5 bases, with 4 bases between. This CDR3 contains 11 residues. In DNA, the CDR3 is TGTGCCAGCTCACCGTCGGAGACCCAGTACTTC. Translation: CASSPSETQYF.